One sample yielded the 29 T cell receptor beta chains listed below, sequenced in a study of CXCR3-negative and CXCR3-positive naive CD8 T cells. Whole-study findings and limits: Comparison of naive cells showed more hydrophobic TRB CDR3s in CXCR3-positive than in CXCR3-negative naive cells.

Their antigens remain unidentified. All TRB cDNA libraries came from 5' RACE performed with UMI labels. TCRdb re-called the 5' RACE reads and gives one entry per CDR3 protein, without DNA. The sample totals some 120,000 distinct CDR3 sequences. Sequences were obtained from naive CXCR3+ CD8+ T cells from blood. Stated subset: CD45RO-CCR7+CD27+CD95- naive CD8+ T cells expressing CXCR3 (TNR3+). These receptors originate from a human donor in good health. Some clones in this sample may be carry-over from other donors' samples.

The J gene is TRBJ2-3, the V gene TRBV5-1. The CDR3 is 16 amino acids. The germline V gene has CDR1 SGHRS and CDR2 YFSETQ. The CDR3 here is CASSFSVESSTDTQYF.

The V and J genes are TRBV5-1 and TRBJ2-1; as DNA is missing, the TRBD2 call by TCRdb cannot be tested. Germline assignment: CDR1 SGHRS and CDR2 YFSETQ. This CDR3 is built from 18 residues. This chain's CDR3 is CASSLGWVRRDGHNEQFF.

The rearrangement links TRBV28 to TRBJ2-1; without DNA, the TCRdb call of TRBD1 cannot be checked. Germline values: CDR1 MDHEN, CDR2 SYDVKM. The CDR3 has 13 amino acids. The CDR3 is CASSLLGADEQFF.

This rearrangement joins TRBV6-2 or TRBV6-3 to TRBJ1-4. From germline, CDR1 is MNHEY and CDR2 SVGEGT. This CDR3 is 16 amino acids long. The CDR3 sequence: CASNALFEGGDEKLFF.

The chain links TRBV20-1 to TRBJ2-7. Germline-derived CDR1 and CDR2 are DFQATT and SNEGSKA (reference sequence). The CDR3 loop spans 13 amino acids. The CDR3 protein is CSARDMSSYEQYF.

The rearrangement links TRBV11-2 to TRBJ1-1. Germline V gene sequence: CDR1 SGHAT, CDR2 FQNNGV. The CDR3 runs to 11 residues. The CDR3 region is CASSLRPEAFF.

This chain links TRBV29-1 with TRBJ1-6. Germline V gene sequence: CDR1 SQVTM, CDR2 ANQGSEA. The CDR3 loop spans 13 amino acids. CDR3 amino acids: CSVGRDSNSPLHF.

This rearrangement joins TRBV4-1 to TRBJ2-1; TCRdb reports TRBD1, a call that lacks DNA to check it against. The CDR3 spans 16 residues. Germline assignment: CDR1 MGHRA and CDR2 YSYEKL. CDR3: CASSQDLPGTYNEQFF.

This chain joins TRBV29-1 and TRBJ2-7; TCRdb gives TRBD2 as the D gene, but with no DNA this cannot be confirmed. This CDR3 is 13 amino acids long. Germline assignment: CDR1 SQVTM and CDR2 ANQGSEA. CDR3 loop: CSVSGPGSYEQYF.

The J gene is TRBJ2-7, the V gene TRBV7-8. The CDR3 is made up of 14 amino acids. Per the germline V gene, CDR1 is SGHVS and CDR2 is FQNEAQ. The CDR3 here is CASSLPLRDYEQYF.

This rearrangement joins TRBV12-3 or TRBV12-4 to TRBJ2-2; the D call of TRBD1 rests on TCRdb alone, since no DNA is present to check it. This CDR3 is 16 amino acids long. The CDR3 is CASRSPGQGNTGELFF.

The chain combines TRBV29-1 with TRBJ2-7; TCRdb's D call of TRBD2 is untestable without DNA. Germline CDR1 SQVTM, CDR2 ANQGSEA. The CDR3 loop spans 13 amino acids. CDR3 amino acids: CSVGLAGDPEQYF.

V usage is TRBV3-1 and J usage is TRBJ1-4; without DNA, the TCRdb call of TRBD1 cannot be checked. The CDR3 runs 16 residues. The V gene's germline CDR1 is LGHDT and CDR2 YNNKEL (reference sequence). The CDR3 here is CASSPFPGQGNEKLFF. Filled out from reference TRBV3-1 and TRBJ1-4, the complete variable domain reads DTAVSQTPKYLVTQMGNDKSIKCEQNLGHDTMYWYKQDSKKFLKIMFSYNNKELIINETVPNRFSPKSPDKAHLNLHINSLELGDSAVYFCASSPFPGQGNEKLFFGSGTQLSVL.

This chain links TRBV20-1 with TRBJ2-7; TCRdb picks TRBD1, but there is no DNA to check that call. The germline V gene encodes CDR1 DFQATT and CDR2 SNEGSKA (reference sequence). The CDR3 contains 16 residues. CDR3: CSARDLGGGDSYEQYF.

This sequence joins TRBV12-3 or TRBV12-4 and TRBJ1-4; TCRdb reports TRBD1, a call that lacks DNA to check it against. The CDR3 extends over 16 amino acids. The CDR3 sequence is CASTPGTGTPGEKLFF.

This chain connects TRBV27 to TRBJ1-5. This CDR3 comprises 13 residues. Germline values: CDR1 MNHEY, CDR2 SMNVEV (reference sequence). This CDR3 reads CASSLSWNQPQHF.

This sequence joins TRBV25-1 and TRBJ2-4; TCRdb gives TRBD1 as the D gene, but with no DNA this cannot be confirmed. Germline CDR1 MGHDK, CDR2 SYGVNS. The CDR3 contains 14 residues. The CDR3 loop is CASSEYSGANIQYF.

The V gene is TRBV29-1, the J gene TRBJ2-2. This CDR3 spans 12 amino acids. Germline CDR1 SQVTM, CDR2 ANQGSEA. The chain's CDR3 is CSVWAGTGELFF.

The CDR3 region is CASSQGFNTGPKETQYF. The gene calls are TRBV4-1 and TRBJ2-5. The CDR3 covers 17 residues. Germline V CDR1 and CDR2: MGHRA, YSYEKL.

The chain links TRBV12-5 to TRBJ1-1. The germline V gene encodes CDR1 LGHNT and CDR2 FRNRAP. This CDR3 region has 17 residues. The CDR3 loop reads CASGLAVVTEGNTEAFF.

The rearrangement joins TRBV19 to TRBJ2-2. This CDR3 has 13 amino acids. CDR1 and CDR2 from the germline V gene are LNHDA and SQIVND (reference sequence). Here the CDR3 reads CASRIFHTGELFF.

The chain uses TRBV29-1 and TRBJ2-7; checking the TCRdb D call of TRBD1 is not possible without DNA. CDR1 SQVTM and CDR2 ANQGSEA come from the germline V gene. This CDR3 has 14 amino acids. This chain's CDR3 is CSVDDPGGSYEQYF.

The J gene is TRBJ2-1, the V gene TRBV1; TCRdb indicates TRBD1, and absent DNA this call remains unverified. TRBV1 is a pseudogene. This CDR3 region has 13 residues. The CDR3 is CTTPGGGYNEQFF.

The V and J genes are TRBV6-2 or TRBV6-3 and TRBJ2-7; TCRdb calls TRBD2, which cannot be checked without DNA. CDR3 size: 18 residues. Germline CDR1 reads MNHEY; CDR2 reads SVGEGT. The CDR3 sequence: CASSSRTSGRRAPFEQYF.

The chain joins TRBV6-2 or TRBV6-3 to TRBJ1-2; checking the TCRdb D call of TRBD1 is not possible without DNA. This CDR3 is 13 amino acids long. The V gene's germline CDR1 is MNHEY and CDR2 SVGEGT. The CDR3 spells CASSYYDREGYTF.

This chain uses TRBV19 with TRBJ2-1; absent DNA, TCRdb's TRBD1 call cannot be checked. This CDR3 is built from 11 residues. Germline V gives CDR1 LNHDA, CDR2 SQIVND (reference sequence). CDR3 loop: CASRQGGEQFF.

The CDR3 sequence is CASSLGEGGNNEQFF. The chain recombines TRBV7-6 with TRBJ2-1; TCRdb calls TRBD1, which cannot be checked without DNA. From germline, CDR1 is SGHVS and CDR2 FNYEAQ. The CDR3 has 15 residues.

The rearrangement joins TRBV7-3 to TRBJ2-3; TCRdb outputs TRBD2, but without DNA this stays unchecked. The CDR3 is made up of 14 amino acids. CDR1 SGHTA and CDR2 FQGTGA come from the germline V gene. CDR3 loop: CASSSSDIENTQYF.

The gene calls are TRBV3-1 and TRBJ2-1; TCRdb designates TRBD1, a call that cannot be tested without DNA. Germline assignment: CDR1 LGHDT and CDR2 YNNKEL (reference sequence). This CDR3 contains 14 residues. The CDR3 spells CASRPDRNYNEQFF.